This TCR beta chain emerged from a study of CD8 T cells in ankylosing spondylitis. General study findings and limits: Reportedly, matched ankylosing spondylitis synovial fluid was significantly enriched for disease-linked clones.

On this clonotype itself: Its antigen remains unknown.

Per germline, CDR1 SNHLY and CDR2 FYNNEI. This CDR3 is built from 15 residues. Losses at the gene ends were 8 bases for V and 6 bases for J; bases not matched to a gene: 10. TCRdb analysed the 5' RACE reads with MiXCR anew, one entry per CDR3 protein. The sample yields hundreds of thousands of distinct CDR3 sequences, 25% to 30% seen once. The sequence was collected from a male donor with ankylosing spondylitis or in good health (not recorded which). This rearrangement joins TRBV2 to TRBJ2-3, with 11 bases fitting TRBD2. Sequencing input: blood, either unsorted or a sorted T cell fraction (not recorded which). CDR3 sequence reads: CASLNSGRARDTQYF. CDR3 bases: TGTGCCAGCTTGAATAGCGGGAGGGCCAGGGATACGCAGTATTTT.